The 12 T cell receptor beta chains reported below all come from one sample, sequenced in a study of shared clonotypes between healthy human individuals. Sequencing was performed with immunoSEQ multiplex PCR; in TCRdb, only in-frame clones are kept and a portion is missing. The sample contains under 1 million clones, around 96% of which appear only once. Naive CD8 cells, CD45RO-negative and positively selected for CCR7, excluded terminally differentiated effector memory CD45RA+ cells. The specimen was naive CD8+ T cells sorted from blood. Receptor source: a man aged 25 to 45 in good health.

CDR3 sequence reads: CASSDTDPDQPQHF. In nucleotides, the CDR3 is TGTGCCAGCAGTGATACAGATCCCGATCAGCCCCAGCATTTT. The chain carries TRBV28 and TRBJ1-5; D not certain. CDR1 is MDHEN and CDR2 is SYDVKM in the germline V gene. The CDR3 is made up of 14 amino acids. The germline V and J ends were trimmed by 5 bases and 5 bases, with 13 bases remaining between them.

This clone was detected only once. The chain joins TRBV11-2 to TRBJ2-1, with 9 positions matching TRBD2. The length of the CDR3 is 16 residues. J lost 4 bases, V lost 7 bases, and 11 bases had no gene match. The germline V gene has CDR1 SGHAT and CDR2 FQNNGV. The CDR3 region has the DNA TGTGCCAGCATTCATCAAAGCGGGAGGTGGTACAATGAGCAGTTCTTC. This sequence encodes CASIHQSGRWYNEQFF.

This sequence joins TRBV5-1 and TRBJ2-1; unclear D gene. CDR1 SGHRS and CDR2 YFSETQ come from the germline V gene. Trimming took off 6 bases at V and 0 bases at J, with 10 bases between the two ends. This CDR3 has 14 residues. The DNA for the CDR3 is TGCGCCAGCAAGACCCATAACTCCTACAATGAGCAGTTCTTC. Translating it yields CASKTHNSYNEQFF.

This chain connects TRBV4-2 to TRBJ2-3, with 10 nucleotides matching TRBD2. The germline gives CDR1 LGHNA, CDR2 YNFKEQ. This CDR3 is built from 19 residues. Unmatched junction bases numbered 15, after V lost 0 bases and J lost 6 bases. The CDR3 DNA reads TGTGCCAGCAGCCAAGATCCACGGGCTAGCGGGAGATGGGAGGATACGCAGTATTTT. Encoded protein: CASSQDPRASGRWEDTQYF.

The V and J genes are TRBV18 and TRBJ2-7; 7 nucleotides align to TRBD1. V dropped 6 bases and J dropped 5; count of bases not matched to a gene: 10. This CDR3 has 14 amino acids. Germline CDR1 is KGHSH and CDR2 is LQKENI. The CDR3 spells CASSQTGSTDEQYF. For the CDR3, the DNA is TGTGCCAGCTCGCAGACAGGGAGCACAGACGAGCAGTACTTC. The variable domain in full, completed from reference TRBV18 and TRBJ2-7, reads NAGVMQNPRHLVRRRGQEARLRCSPMKGHSHVYWYRQLPEEGLKFMVYLQKENIIDESGMPKERFSAEFPKEGPSILRIQQVVRGDSAAYFCASSQTGSTDEQYFGPGTRLTVT.

This clone was seen only once. This rearrangement joins TRBV14 to TRBJ2-3; D is undetermined. Trimming pared 1 base from V and 2 bases from J, leaving 7 bases between. CDR1 and CDR2 from the germline V gene are SGHDN and FVKESK. This CDR3 is built from 14 residues. CDR3 DNA: TGTGCCAGCAGCCAAGGAAGTCCCACAGATACGCAGTATTTT. Its protein is CASSQGSPTDTQYF.

This clone was counted a few times. The rearrangement links TRBV7-8 to TRBJ2-1, with 12 bases matching TRBD2. V shed 5 bases, J shed 6 bases, and the junction held 11 bases outside the gene matches. The CDR3 has 17 amino acids. Germline V lookup: CDR1 SGHVS, CDR2 FQNEAQ. The DNA of the CDR3 is TGTGCCAGCAGCCTCCGACTAGCGGGAGCCTTCTCCAATGAGCAGTTCTTC. It is translated as CASSLRLAGAFSNEQFF.

The chain recombines TRBV5-1 with TRBJ2-7; 7 bases line up with TRBD2. With 5 bases clipped from V and 5 bases from J, the junction kept 1 base outside the gene matches. The CDR3 has 11 amino acids. Germline CDR1 reads SGHRS; CDR2 reads YFSETQ. CDR3 sequence reads: CASSGGDEQYF. In DNA, the CDR3 is TGCGCCAGCAGTGGGGGGGACGAGCAGTACTTC.

The chain joins TRBV6-6 to TRBJ2-7; D gene unclear. V shed 2 bases and J shed 10 bases, with 15 bases lying between them. CDR1 and CDR2 from the germline V gene are MNHNY and SVGAGI (reference sequence). This CDR3 region has 13 residues. CDR3 bases: TGTGCCAGCAGTTACCCTGAGGTACCCATACAGTACTTC. Residues: CASSYPEVPIQYF.

This CDR3 reads CASLTSGSRAGELFF. CDR3 DNA: TGTGCCAGCCTGACTAGCGGGAGTAGAGCCGGGGAGCTGTTTTTT. The chain is built from TRBV19 and TRBJ2-2, with TRBD2 matching over 12 bases. J lost 6 bases, V lost 9 bases, and 8 bases had no gene match. CDR1 is LNHDA, CDR2 SQIVND, per germline (reference sequence). This CDR3 region has 15 residues.

V and J are TRBV5-1 and TRBJ2-1, with TRBD1 matching 9 bases. Trimming removed 4 bases from V and 8 bases from J; junction bases left unmatched: 10. CDR3 size: 15 residues. Looked up from germline, CDR1 is SGHRS and CDR2 is YFSETQ. CDR3 in amino acids: CASSLPGTGSDEQFF. The CDR3 DNA reads as TGCGCCAGCAGCCTCCCCGGGACAGGGAGCGATGAGCAGTTCTTC. Looking up the rest from reference TRBV5-1 and TRBJ2-1 gives the full variable domain: KAGVTQTPRYLIKTRGQQVTLSCSPISGHRSVSWYQQTPGQGLQFLFEYFSETQRNKGNFPGRFSGRQFSNSRSEMNVSTLELGDSALYLCASSLPGTGSDEQFFGPGTRLTVL.

V is TRBV9 and J is TRBJ2-7; the D gene is possibly TRBD1 (5 bases). The CDR3 covers 15 residues. The V end lost 0 bases, the J end lost 3 bases, and 13 bases lay between the germline ends. The germline V gene has CDR1 SGDLS and CDR2 YYNGEE. The CDR3 loop reads CASSVGAGKDYEQYF. CDR3 coding DNA: TGTGCCAGCAGCGTAGGGGCAGGGAAGGACTACGAGCAGTACTTC.